The next 5 T cell receptor beta chains were all read from a single sample in a study of OX40 agonist ivuxolimab in advanced cancers. Clones were sequenced by immunoSEQ multiplex PCR, and TCRdb holds only the in-frame ones, with some missing. The sample has about 81,000 clones; around 84% are singletons. The sample was CD4+ or CD8+ T cells sorted from blood, taken in a trial of the OX40 agonist ivuxolimab. The receptor set was obtained from an adult with an advanced solid tumor such as melanoma, head and neck, liver or kidney cancer.

The chain links TRBV11-2 to TRBJ2-7, with a possible D match to TRBD1 (5 bases). This CDR3 has 14 residues. With 5 bases removed from V and 0 bases from J, the gap between germline ends came to 11 bases. CDR1 and CDR2 from the germline V gene are SGHAT and FQNNGV. The CDR3 DNA sequence: TGTGCCAGCAGCCAGCAGGGCAACTCCTACGAGCAGTACGTC. It encodes CASSQQGNSYEQYV.

The V and J genes are TRBV28 and TRBJ2-3; TRBD2 matches at 8 bases. The CDR3 has 16 residues. The germline V gene encodes CDR1 MDHEN and CDR2 SYDVKM. V shed 5 bases, J shed 2 bases, and the junction held 9 bases outside the gene matches. CDR3 sequence: CASSRTGRAHTDTQYF. CDR3 coding DNA: TGTGCCAGCAGTCGGACCGGGAGGGCTCACACAGATACGCAGTATTTT.

The chain employs TRBV5-1 and TRBJ2-7; D is possibly TRBD2 (5 bases). Germline lookup yields CDR1 SGHRS and CDR2 YFSETQ. The CDR3 extends over 13 amino acids. V lost 4 bases, J lost 6 bases, and 14 bases lay in between. CDR3 coding DNA: TGCGCCAGCAGCCCCCCGGCGGGTGTCGAGCAGTACTTC. This encodes CASSPPAGVEQYF.

J is TRBJ2-1 and V is TRBV25-1, with 9 bases that match TRBD2. The CDR3 totals 13 residues. With V trimmed by 7 bases and J by 7 bases, 5 bases remained unmatched. CDR1 MGHDK and CDR2 SYGVNS come from the germline V gene. The CDR3 DNA sequence: TGTGCCAGCAACAGCGGGAGGAGTAATGAGCAGTTCTTC. Its translation: CASNSGRSNEQFF.

The rearrangement joins TRBV2 to TRBJ1-5; 8 bases align to TRBD1. Trimming removed 7 bases from V and 1 base from J; junction bases left unmatched: 15. CDR1 is SNHLY, CDR2 FYNNEI, per germline. The CDR3 covers 18 residues. This chain's CDR3 is CASKEDRVVFGSNQPQHF. CDR3 DNA: TGTGCCAGCAAGGAGGACAGGGTCGTGTTTGGGAGCAATCAGCCCCAGCATTTT.